This TCR beta chain derives from a study of blood T cell repertoires in COVID-19. Here immunoSEQ multiplex PCR was the method, and the copy in TCRdb shows in-frame clones only, minus some. The sample includes nearly 25,000 clones, approximately 72% of them seen just once. Germline lookup yields CDR1 SGHRS and CDR2 YFSETQ. CDR3 length equals 15 residues. V dropped 4 bases and J dropped 6 bases, with 14 bases sitting between them. This chain joins TRBV5-1 and TRBJ1-6, with D possibly being TRBD1 (5 bases). The receptor was isolated from a man aged 50 to 60 with COVID-19, enrolled during active disease. Sequenced: peripheral blood. The DNA for the CDR3 is TGCGCCAGCAGCCCCCAGGCCGGGGGTAATTCACCCCTCCACTTT. It specifies CASSPQAGGNSPLHF.